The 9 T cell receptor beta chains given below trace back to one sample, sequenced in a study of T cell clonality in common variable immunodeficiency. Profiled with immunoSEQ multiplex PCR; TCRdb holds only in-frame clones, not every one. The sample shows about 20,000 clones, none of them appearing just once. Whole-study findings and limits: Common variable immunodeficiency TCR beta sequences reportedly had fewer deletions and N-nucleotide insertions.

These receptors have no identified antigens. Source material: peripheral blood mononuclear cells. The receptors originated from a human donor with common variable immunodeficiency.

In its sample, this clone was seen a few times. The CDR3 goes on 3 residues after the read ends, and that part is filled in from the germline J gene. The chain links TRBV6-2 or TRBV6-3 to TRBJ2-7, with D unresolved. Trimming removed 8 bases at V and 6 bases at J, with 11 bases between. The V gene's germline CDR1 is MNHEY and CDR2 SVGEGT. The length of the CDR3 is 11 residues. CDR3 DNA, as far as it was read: TGTGCCAGCCGTACGCCGGGCGAG. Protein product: CASRTPGE. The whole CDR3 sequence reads CASRTPGEQYF.

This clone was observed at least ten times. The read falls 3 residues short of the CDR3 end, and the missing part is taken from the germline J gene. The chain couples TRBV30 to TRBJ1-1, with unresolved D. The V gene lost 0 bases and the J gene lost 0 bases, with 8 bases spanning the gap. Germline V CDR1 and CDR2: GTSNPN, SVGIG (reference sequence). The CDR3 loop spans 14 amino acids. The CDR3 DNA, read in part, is TGTGCCTGGAGTGTTGGGCAGTTGAACACTGAA. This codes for CAWSVGQLNTE. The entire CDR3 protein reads CAWSVGQLNTEAFF.

The CDR3 loop is CASSLGDLTGNTIYF. The part of the CDR3 DNA that was read is TGTGCCAGCTCACTGGGGGACTTAACTGGAAACACC. The chain joins TRBV18 to TRBJ1-3; a weak D match, TRBD1 (5 bases). The read stops 3 residues short of the end of the CDR3; the missing end is completed from the germline J gene. Germline-derived CDR1 and CDR2 are KGHSH and LQKENI. Between the trimmed V and J ends, which lost 4 bases and 2 bases, there was a span of 12 bases. The CDR3 extends over 15 amino acids.

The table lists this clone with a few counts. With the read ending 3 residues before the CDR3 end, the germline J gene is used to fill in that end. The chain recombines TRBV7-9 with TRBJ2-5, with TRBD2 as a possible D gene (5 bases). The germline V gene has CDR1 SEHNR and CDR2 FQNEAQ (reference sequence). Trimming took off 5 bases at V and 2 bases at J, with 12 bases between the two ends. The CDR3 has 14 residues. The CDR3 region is CASSRRTEQETQYF. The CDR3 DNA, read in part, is TGTGCCAGCAGCCGAAGGACTGAGCAAGAGACC.

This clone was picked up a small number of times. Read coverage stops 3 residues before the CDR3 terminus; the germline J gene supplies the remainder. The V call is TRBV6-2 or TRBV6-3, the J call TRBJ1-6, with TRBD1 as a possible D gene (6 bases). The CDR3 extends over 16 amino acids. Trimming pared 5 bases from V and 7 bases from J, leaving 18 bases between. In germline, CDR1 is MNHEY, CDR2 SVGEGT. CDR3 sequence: CASSPRLGAMNSPLHF. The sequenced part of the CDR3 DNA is TGTGCCAGCAGTCCCCGGTTGGGGGCAATGAATTCACCC.

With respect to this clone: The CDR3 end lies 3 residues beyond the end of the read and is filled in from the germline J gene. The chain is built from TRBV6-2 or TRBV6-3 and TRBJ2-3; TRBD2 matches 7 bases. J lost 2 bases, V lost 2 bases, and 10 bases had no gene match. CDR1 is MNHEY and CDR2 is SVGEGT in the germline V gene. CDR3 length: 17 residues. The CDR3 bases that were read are TGTGCCAGCAGTTACGATGGGAAAGCGGGATCCACAGATACG. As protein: CASSYDGKAGSTDT. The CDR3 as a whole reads CASSYDGKAGSTDTQYF.

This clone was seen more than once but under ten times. The CDR3 bases that were read are TGTGCCAGCAGCCCCCAGGGGGGCGTGGATGAG. Protein product: CASSPQGGVDE. The entire CDR3 is CASSPQGGVDEQFF. This chain joins TRBV7-6 and TRBJ2-1; D is possibly TRBD1 (7 bases). The sequence runs out 3 residues before the end of the CDR3; the remainder is reconstructed from the germline J gene. The CDR3 covers 14 residues. CDR1 is SGHVS, CDR2 FNYEAQ, per germline. Trimming stripped 5 bases from V and 8 bases from J, with 16 bases between.

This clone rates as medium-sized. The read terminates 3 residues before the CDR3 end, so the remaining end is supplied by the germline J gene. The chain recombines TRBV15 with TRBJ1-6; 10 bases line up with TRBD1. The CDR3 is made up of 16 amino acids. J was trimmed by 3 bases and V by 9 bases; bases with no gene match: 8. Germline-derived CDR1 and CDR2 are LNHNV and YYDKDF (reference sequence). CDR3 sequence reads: CATRQGAQGYNSPLHF. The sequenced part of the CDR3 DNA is TGTGCCACGCGACAGGGGGCGCAGGGCTATAATTCACCC. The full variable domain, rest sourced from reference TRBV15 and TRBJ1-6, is DAMVIQNPRYQVTQFGKPVTLSCSQTLNHNVMYWYQQKSSQAPKLLFHYYDKDFNNEADTPDNFQSRRPNTSFCFLDIRSPGLGDTAMYLCATRQGAQGYNSPLHFGNGTRLTVT.

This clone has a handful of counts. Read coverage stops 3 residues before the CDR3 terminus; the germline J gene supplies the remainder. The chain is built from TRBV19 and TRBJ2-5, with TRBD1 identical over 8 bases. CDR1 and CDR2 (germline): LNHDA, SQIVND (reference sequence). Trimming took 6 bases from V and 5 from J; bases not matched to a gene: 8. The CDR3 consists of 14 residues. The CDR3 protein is CASRPGGAGETQYF. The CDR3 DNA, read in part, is TGTGCCAGTAGACCAGGGGGCGCAGGGGAGACC.